The clone carrying this T cell receptor beta chain showed up just a few times. Its antigen is as yet unknown. The sample belongs to a study of cytomegalovirus exposure and HLA in healthy donors. About the research overall: A prior study identified 117 million unique TCR beta sequences from 180 million or so T cells. Study-level points and caveats: Prediction of most subjects' HLA-A and HLA-B alleles by TCR beta sequences was reportedly accurate.

Donors sampled were nominally healthy, though unrecorded immune exposures were likely. In the PCR, 60 Vbeta and 13 Jbeta primers were used. The table came from immunoSEQ multiplex PCR; TCRdb's copy has only in-frame clones and leaves some out. This table holds around 140,000 clones, around 78% found once. The sequencing input was PBMCs. This TCR came from a woman between 18 and 30 years old in good health and CMV-seronegative.

The CDR3 sequence is CASSYSSRVEAFF. CDR3 bases: TGTGCCAGCAGTTACTCCTCCAGGGTCGAAGCTTTCTTT. The rearrangement links TRBV6-5 to TRBJ1-1; the D gene is possibly TRBD1 (5 bases). The CDR3 contains 13 residues. Trimming pared 0 bases from V and 8 bases from J, leaving 10 bases between. The germline V gene has CDR1 MNHEY and CDR2 SVGAGI.